This TCR beta chain appears in the sequencing data of a study of blood T cell repertoires in COVID-19. Study-wide context: From the United States, Italy and Spain came samples of acute and convalescent COVID-19. T cells, B-cell-depleted T cells, or PBMCs supplied cDNA or gDNA.

Generated by immunoSEQ multiplex PCR, the TCRdb table keeps only in-frame clones and is missing some. The table lists around 420,000 clones, 88% of them singletons. Participant ages covered about 18 to 89 years across about 25 US areas. The ends were cut back, 6 bases at V and 8 bases at J, with 11 bases in the middle. The CDR3 loop spans 13 amino acids. This receptor was taken from a woman aged 40-49 years with acute COVID-19. The chain combines TRBV12-3 or TRBV12-4 with TRBJ1-6; unclear D gene. Input material: PBMCs or T cells enriched from blood (not recorded which). The CDR3 DNA sequence: TGTGCCAGCAGACCCGACGGGGATTCACCCCTCCACTTT. Its protein is CASRPDGDSPLHF.